This passage covers 21 T cell receptor beta chains from one sample sequenced in a study of shared clonotypes between healthy human individuals. Profiling relied on immunoSEQ multiplex PCR, and the TCRdb table lists in-frame clones only, not all of them. The sample has roughly 2 million clones, roughly 95% seen once. Specimen: naive CD4+ T cells sorted from blood. The subset: CD45RA+ positively selected. The origin of the receptors is a man aged 18 to 30 in good health.

This sequence joins TRBV2 and TRBJ2-3; D might be TRBD1 (5 bases). Germline loops: CDR1 SNHLY, CDR2 FYNNEI. The CDR3 length is 16 residues. Trimming left V 4 bases short and J 1 base short, with 15 bases between. CDR3 in DNA: TGTGCCAGCAGTGTGGTCCAGGGATTCCGCACAGATACGCAGTATTTT. Protein product: CASSVVQGFRTDTQYF. Supplemented by reference TRBV2 and TRBJ2-3, the full variable domain reads EPEVTQTPSHQVTQMGQEVILRCVPISNHLYFYWYRQILGQKVEFLVSFYNNEISEKSEIFDDQFSVERPDGSNFTLKIRSTKLEDSAMYFCASSVVQGFRTDTQYFGPGTRLTVL.

This sequence joins TRBV27 and TRBJ2-7; maybe TRBD1 (5 bases). This CDR3 spans 15 amino acids. V gave up 3 bases and J gave up 1 base, with 13 bases separating them. Germline V gives CDR1 MNHEY, CDR2 SMNVEV (reference sequence). The CDR3 spells CASSFRVPGSYEQYF. CDR3 coding DNA: TGTGCCAGCAGTTTCAGGGTCCCAGGTTCCTACGAGCAGTACTTC.

V is TRBV7-9 and J is TRBJ2-5; TRBD2 matches at 7 bases. CDR3 length: 15 residues. Germline-derived CDR1 and CDR2 are SEHNR and FQNEAQ (reference sequence). V was clipped by 2 bases and J by 2 bases; unmatched bases: 5. The chain's CDR3 is CASSLMLAVQETQYF. For the CDR3, the DNA is TGTGCCAGCAGCTTAATGCTAGCGGTACAAGAGACCCAGTACTTC. Variable domain in full (rest from reference TRBV7-9 and TRBJ2-5): DTGVSQNPRHKITKRGQNVTFRCDPISEHNRLYWYRQTLGQGPEFLTYFQNEAQLEKSRLLSDRFSAERPKGSFSTLEIQRTEQGDSAMYLCASSLMLAVQETQYFGPGTRLLVL.

The CDR3 DNA sequence: TGTGCCAGCAGCTTAGCCGGACAGGGACTCAACTATGGCTACACCTTC. It yields the protein CASSLAGQGLNYGYTF. The V call is TRBV11-3, the J call TRBJ1-2; 8 nucleotides match TRBD1. The V and J ends lost 1 base and 2 bases, in that order; junction bases with no gene match: 6. Germline V gives CDR1 SGHNT, CDR2 YENEEA. The CDR3 contains 16 residues.

J is TRBJ2-7 and V is TRBV10-3; 11 nucleotides align to TRBD1. The CDR3 sequence is 14 residues long. The V segment lost 7 bases and the J segment 4 bases; nucleotides outside the gene matches: 6. Germline CDR1 ENHRY, CDR2 SYGVKD. The CDR3 sequence is CAITDGQGAYEQYF. DNA of the CDR3: TGTGCCATCACAGATGGACAGGGGGCGTACGAGCAGTACTTC.

This clone was picked up one time. The chain links TRBV18 to TRBJ1-1, with a possible D match to TRBD1 (5 bases). The CDR3 spans 15 residues. CDR1 KGHSH and CDR2 LQKENI come from the germline V gene. V shed 4 bases and J shed 1 base, with 13 bases lying between them. CDR3 protein: CASSRGIRANTEAFF. For the CDR3, the DNA is TGTGCCAGCTCACGGGGAATCAGGGCGAACACTGAAGCTTTCTTT.

The V and J genes are TRBV4-1 and TRBJ2-3; D is ambiguous. There are 14 residues in the CDR3. Germline values: CDR1 MGHRA, CDR2 YSYEKL. With 0 bases removed from V and 6 bases from J, the gap between germline ends came to 10 bases. The CDR3 DNA is TGCGCCAGCAGCCAAGAAGGGCTAAGGGATACGCAGTATTTT. It encodes CASSQEGLRDTQYF.

This clone was seen only a few times. The sample has other DNA sequences that encode this CDR3 too. The chain's CDR3 is CASSIRDQPQHF. In DNA, the CDR3 is TGTGCCAGTAGTATTCGTGATCAGCCCCAGCATTTT. The chain recombines TRBV19 with TRBJ1-5; no reliable D call. Germline-derived CDR1 and CDR2 are LNHDA and SQIVND (reference sequence). Trimming removed 3 bases from V and 5 bases from J, with 5 bases in between. This CDR3 spans 12 amino acids.

J is TRBJ1-6 and V is TRBV2; 7 positions match TRBD1. V lost 6 bases, J lost 7 bases, and 9 bases stayed unmatched. Per germline, CDR1 SNHLY and CDR2 FYNNEI. The CDR3 spans 15 residues. Here the CDR3 reads CASREIGTANSPLHF. The CDR3 region has the DNA TGTGCCAGCAGGGAAATTGGGACAGCAAATTCACCCCTCCACTTT.

V usage is TRBV6-1 and J usage is TRBJ2-2, with a weak D call TRBD2 (5 bases). The CDR3 consists of 15 residues. V was trimmed by 5 bases and J by 4 bases, leaving 14 bases between them. Germline V gene sequence: CDR1 MNHNS, CDR2 SASEGT. In DNA, the CDR3 is TGTGCCAGCAGTAACCACCCGGGGAGCACCGGGGAGCTGTTTTTT. Protein: CASSNHPGSTGELFF.

The chain combines TRBV19 with TRBJ2-5; 8 positions match TRBD2. The germline gives CDR1 LNHDA, CDR2 SQIVND (reference sequence). The CDR3 totals 18 residues. J lost 2 bases, V lost 6 bases, and 17 bases had no gene match. CDR3 coding DNA: TGTGCCAGTAGGAACACTGAGTCTAAGCGGGGGCTACAAGAGACCCAGTACTTC. This sequence encodes CASRNTESKRGLQETQYF.

V and J are TRBV11-1 and TRBJ1-1; no definite D call. The germline V gene encodes CDR1 SGHAT and CDR2 FQDESV (reference sequence). The germline V and J ends were trimmed by 5 bases and 3 bases, with 10 bases remaining between them. CDR3 length: 13 amino acids. Here the CDR3 reads CASSANGHTEAFF. CDR3 nucleotide sequence: TGTGCCAGCAGCGCCAATGGCCACACTGAAGCTTTCTTT.

The gene calls are TRBV27 and TRBJ1-6, with D possibly TRBD1 on 6 matching bases. This CDR3 region has 15 residues. Between the trimmed V and J ends, which lost 3 bases and 14 bases, there was a span of 20 bases. From germline, CDR1 is MNHEY and CDR2 SMNVEV (reference sequence). CDR3 in amino acids: CASSFWTVNQGTLHF. The DNA for the CDR3 is TGTGCCAGCAGTTTCTGGACAGTCAACCAAGGGACCCTCCACTTT.

The CDR3 reads CASSSTMAEQYF. CDR3 in DNA: TGTGCCAGCAGTTCTACGATGGCCGAGCAGTACTTC. The rearrangement joins TRBV6-5 to TRBJ2-7; D not certain. In germline, CDR1 is MNHEY, CDR2 SVGAGI. Deletions cut 4 bases from V and 6 bases from J, with 10 bases between. This CDR3 region has 12 residues.

This clone was recorded once. The rearrangement uses TRBV7-9 and TRBJ2-4; 8 bases fit TRBD1. J lost 0 bases, V lost 1 base, and 2 bases had no gene match. This CDR3 contains 16 residues. Germline V lookup: CDR1 SEHNR, CDR2 FQNEAQ (reference sequence). CDR3 sequence: CASSLETGVAKNIQYF. The CDR3 DNA reads as TGTGCCAGCAGCTTAGAGACAGGGGTAGCCAAAAACATTCAGTACTTC.

The chain links TRBV19 to TRBJ1-5; no reliable D call. Germline V CDR1 and CDR2: LNHDA, SQIVND (reference sequence). The CDR3 loop spans 15 amino acids. Trimming left V 3 bases short and J 3 bases short, with 12 bases between. CDR3 loop: CASSMSASHNQPQHF. CDR3 sequence (DNA): TGTGCCAGTAGTATGTCGGCCAGCCACAATCAGCCCCAGCATTTT.

CDR3 in amino acids: CASSRPVWGGGNQPQHF. The CDR3 DNA is TGTGCCAGTAGTAGGCCCGTCTGGGGCGGCGGCAATCAGCCCCAGCATTTT. This chain uses TRBV19 with TRBJ1-5; D is possibly TRBD1 (5 bases). The CDR3 totals 17 residues. CDR1 is LNHDA and CDR2 is SQIVND in the germline V gene (reference sequence). V was pared by 4 bases and J by 2 bases, with 18 bases between.

The chain combines TRBV10-3 with TRBJ2-1; 9 positions agree with TRBD1. The V and J ends lost 7 bases and 5 bases, in that order; junction bases with no gene match: 6. The CDR3 runs 14 residues. The germline V gene has CDR1 ENHRY and CDR2 SYGVKD. This CDR3 is CAITDRGDHNEQFF. The DNA of the CDR3 is TGTGCCATCACGGACAGGGGAGACCACAATGAGCAGTTCTTC.

The V and J genes are TRBV15 and TRBJ2-7, with D possibly called TRBD1 or TRBD2 (5 bases each). The CDR3 runs 14 residues. Germline CDR1 LNHNV, CDR2 YYDKDF (reference sequence). Trimming shortened V by 1 base and J by 3 bases, and 10 bases separated the two germline ends. The CDR3 is CATSRAGGIYEQYF. Here the CDR3 DNA reads TGTGCCACCAGCAGAGCTGGGGGAATCTACGAGCAGTACTTC.

The CDR3 nucleotides are TGTGCCAGCAGCTCCTCCGCCACACAGGGACAAGAGACCCAGTACTTC. This codes for CASSSSATQGQETQYF. The chain carries TRBV7-2 and TRBJ2-5, with a tentative D call TRBD1 (6 bases). CDR3 length: 16 amino acids. Germline V lookup: CDR1 SGHTA, CDR2 FQGNSA. The V and J ends lost 4 bases and 2 bases respectively, with 17 bases between them.

The chain carries TRBV10-3 and TRBJ2-7, with TRBD2 matching over 7 bases. This CDR3 contains 10 residues. Looked up from germline, CDR1 is ENHRY and CDR2 is SYGVKD. The trim removed 8 bases at V and 5 bases at J, leaving 0 bases unmatched. CDR3 region: CAIGRDEQYF. CDR3 coding DNA: TGTGCCATCGGGAGGGACGAGCAGTACTTC.